This T cell receptor beta chain appears in the sequencing data of a study of blood T cell repertoires in COVID-19. Background on the study: The origin of the acute and convalescent COVID-19 samples was the United States, Italy and Spain. PBMCs, B-cell-depleted T cells, or T cells were the source of the cDNA or gDNA that made up the material.

The CDR3 length is 15 residues. Germline-derived CDR1 and CDR2 are SGHTA and FQGNSA. Trimming took off 5 bases at V and 8 bases at J, with 21 bases between the two ends. Some clones are missing from TCRdb's copy, which holds only in-frame ones; the method was immunoSEQ multiplex PCR. The table includes some 150,000 clones, around 84% detected once. What was sequenced was peripheral blood. This clonotype was obtained from a human donor in a cohort sampled during active COVID-19. This chain uses TRBV7-2 with TRBJ1-2; D gene uncertain. DNA of the CDR3: TGTGCCAGCAGCCCCCGGGCTGCGATATCGGGGGGCTACACCTTC. This encodes CASSPRAAISGGYTF.